This TCR beta chain emerged from a study of cytomegalovirus exposure and HLA in healthy donors. Study results and limitations: Reportedly, diagnosis of cytomegalovirus status by the classifier showed high specificity and sensitivity. Later analysis suggested links between common viral pathogens and several top significant clusters. Researchers reported from a later analysis that most CMV-associated TCR beta chains appeared HLA-restricted.

The sample holds one count of this clone. Its antigen is currently unknown. The junction had 9 bases not matched to a gene; V was cut back by 3 bases and J by 7 bases. Germline V CDR1 and CDR2: SQVTM, ANQGSEA. This CDR3 spans 14 amino acids. Nominally healthy donors were sampled, though unrecorded immune exposures were likely. 60 Vbeta and 13 Jbeta primers were used in PCR. Some clones are missing from TCRdb's copy, which holds only in-frame ones; the method was immunoSEQ multiplex PCR. Altogether approximately 40,000 clones are present, 86% being singletons, with the ten largest covering over 10%. The gene calls are TRBV29-1 and TRBJ1-2, with TRBD1 matching over 9 bases. The material sequenced was PBMCs. This clonotype was sampled from a woman aged 40-49 years in good health and CMV-seropositive. The CDR3 spells CSVDPQGAFSGYTF. CDR3 DNA sequence: TGCAGCGTTGATCCACAGGGGGCATTTAGTGGCTACACCTTC.